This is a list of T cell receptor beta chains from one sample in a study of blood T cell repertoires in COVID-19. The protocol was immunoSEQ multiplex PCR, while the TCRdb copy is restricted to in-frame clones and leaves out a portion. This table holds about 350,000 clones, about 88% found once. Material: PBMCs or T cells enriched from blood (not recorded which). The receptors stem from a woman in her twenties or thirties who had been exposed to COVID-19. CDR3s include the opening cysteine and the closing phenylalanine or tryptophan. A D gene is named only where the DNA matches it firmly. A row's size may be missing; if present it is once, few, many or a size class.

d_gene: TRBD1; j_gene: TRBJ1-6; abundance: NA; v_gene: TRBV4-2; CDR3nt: TGTGCCAGCAGCCAAGCCCCCAGACAGGGGGCGCAAAATTCACCCCTCCACTTT; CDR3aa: CASSQAPRQGAQNSPLHF
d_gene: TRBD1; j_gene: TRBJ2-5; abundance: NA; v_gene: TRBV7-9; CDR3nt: TGTGCCAGCAGCACGGCGACAGGGGAAGAGACCCAGTACTTC; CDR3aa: CASSTATGEETQYF
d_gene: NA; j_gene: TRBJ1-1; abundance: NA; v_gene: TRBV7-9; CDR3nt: TGTGCCAGCAGCTTAGTTGCAGGGCCTAACACTGAAGCTTTCTTT; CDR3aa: CASSLVAGPNTEAFF
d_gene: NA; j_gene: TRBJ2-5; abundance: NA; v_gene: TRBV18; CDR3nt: TGTGCCAGCTCCCCTAGGGAAGACACCTCGGGGGAGACCCAGTACTTC; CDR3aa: CASSPREDTSGETQYF
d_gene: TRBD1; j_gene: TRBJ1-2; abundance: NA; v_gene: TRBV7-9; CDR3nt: TGTGCCAGCAGCTTAGACGGGACAGAGATCTATGGCTACACCTTC; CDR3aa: CASSLDGTEIYGYTF
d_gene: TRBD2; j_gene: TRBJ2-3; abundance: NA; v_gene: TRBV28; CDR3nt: TGTGCCAGCAGCCCTCGGGGGGGACTAGCGGGAGTGGGAGATACGCAGTATTTT; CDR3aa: CASSPRGGLAGVGDTQYF
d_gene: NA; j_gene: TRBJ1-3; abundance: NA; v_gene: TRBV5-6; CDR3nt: TGTGCCAGCAGCTTGGACAGTTACTCTGGAAACACCATATATTTT; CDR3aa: CASSLDSYSGNTIYF
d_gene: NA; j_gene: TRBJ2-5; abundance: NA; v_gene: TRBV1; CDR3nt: TGCACCAGCAGCCGAGTACAGGGGGAGGAGACCCAGTACTTC; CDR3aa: CTSSRVQGEETQYF
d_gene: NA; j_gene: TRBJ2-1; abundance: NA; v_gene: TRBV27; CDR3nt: TGTGCCAGCAGTTTTCAGCCTAGCGTAGGCAATGAGCAGTTCTTC; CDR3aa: CASSFQPSVGNEQFF
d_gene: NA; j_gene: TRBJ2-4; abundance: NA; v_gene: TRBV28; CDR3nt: TGTGCCAGCAGTTTTGCAGGGGCCAAAAACATTCAGTACTTC; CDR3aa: CASSFAGAKNIQYF
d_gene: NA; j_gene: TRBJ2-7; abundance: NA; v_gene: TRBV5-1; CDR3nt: TGCGCCAGCAGCTCCCGGGACACATACGAGCAGTACTTC; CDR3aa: CASSSRDTYEQYF
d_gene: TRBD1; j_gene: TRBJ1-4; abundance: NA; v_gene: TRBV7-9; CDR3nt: TGTGCCAGCAGCTTAGCTGGACAGGGGCGATATAATGAGAAACTGTTTTTT; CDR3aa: CASSLAGQGRYNEKLFF
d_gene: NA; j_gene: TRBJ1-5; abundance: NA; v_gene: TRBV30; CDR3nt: TGTGCCTGGAGTGTTGGTTTCTCGGGAGGCAATCAGCCCCAGCATTTT; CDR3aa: CAWSVGFSGGNQPQHF
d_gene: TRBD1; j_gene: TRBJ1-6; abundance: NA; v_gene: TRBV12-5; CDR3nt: TGTGCTAGTGGTTTGGGCACAGGGGGGTCTGGTTCACCCCTCCACTTT; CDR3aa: CASGLGTGGSGSPLHF
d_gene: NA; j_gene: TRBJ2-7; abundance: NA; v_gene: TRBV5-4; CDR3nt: TGTGCCAGCAGCTTCAACAGGGATACTTACGAGCAGTACTTC; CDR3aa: CASSFNRDTYEQYF
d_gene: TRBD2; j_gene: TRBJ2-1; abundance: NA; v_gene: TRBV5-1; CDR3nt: TGCGCCAGCAGCGGGCGGGGGGCCGGTGAGTTCTTC; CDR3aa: CASSGRGAGEFF
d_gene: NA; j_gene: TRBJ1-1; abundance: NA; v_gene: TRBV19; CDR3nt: TGTGCCAGTAGTATCGGATCAGGGAGGGGCACTGAAGCTTTCTTT; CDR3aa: CASSIGSGRGTEAFF
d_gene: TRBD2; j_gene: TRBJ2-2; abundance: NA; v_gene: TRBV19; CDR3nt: TGTGCCAGTAGTAGGGGACTAGCGGTCGGGGAGCTGTTTTTT; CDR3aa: CASSRGLAVGELFF
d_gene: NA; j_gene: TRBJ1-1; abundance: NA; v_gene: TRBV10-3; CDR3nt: TGTGCCACACTCAGGGGTCCCGAGAACACTGAAGCCTTCTTT; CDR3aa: CATLRGPENTEAFF
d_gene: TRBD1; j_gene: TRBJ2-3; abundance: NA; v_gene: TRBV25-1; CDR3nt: TGTGCCAGCAGTCCTGACTTGACAGGGTTCGGGCAGTATTTT; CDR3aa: CASSPDLTGFGQYF
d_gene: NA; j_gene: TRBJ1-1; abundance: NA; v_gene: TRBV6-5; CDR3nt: TGTGCCAGCAGTATTGGGACACAGAACACTGAAGCTTTCTTT; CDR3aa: CASSIGTQNTEAFF
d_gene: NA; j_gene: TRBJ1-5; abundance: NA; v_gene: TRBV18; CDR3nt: TGTGCCAGCTCCCTGGAGAGGTCAGATAGCAATCAGCCCCAGCATTTT; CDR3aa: CASSLERSDSNQPQHF
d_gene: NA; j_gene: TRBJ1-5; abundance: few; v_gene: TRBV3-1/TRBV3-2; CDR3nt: TGTGCCAGCAGCCAGGAGGGAGGGGTTCAGCCCCAGCATTTT; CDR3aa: CASSQEGGVQPQHF
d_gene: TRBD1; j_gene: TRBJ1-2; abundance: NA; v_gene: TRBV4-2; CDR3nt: TGTGCCAGCAGCCCCTGGGAACAGGGGGCCTATGGCTACACCTTC; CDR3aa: CASSPWEQGAYGYTF
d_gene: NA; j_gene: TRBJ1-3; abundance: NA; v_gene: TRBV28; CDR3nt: TGTGCCAGCAGTTTACCTCCAGTCTTCTCTGGAAACACCATATATTTT; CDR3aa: CASSLPPVFSGNTIYF
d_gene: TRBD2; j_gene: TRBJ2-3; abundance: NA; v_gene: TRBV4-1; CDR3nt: TGCGCCAGCAGCCACGGGAGCGGGATCGGAGATACGCAGTATTTT; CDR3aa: CASSHGSGIGDTQYF
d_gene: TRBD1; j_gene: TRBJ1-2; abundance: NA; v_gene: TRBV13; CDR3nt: TGTGCCAGCAGCTTTGGACAGGGGTATGGCTACACCTTC; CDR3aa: CASSFGQGYGYTF
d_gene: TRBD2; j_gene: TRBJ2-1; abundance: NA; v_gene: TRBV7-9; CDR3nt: TGTGCCAGCAGCTTAGGGGAGGGGCGGGAGCAGTTCTTC; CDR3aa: CASSLGEGREQFF
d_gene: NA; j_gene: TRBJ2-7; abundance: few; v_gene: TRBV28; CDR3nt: TGTGCCAGCACCCCTTCGACACGCGACGAGCAGTACTTC; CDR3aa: CASTPSTRDEQYF
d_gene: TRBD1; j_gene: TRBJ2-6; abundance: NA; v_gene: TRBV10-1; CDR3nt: TGCGCCAGCAGTGAGTCGGGACAGGGCGGTGGGGCCAACGTCCTGACTTTC; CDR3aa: CASSESGQGGGANVLTF
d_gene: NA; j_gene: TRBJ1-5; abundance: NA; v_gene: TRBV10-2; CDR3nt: TGCGCCAGCAGTGAGTCGGGGGGTAAGCAGCCCCAGCATTTT; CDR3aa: CASSESGGKQPQHF
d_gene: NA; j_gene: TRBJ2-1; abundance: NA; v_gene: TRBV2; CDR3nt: TGTGCCAGCAGTGATATTTCCACCACTTACAATGAGCAGTTCTTC; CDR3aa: CASSDISTTYNEQFF
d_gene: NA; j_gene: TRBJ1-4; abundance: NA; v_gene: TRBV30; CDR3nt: TGTGCCTGGAGTGTGGGGGCTGCAGGGGAAAAACTGTTTTTT; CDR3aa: CAWSVGAAGEKLFF
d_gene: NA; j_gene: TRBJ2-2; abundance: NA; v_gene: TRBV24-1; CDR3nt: TGTGCCACCAGTGATTTGTTTGGGCCAGCGGGGAACACCGGGGAGCTGTTTTTT; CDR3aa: CATSDLFGPAGNTGELFF
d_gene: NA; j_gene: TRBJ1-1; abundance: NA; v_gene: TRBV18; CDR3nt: TGTGCCAGCTCACCGCTCTCAGGGTCTAGCACTGAAGCTTTCTTT; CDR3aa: CASSPLSGSSTEAFF
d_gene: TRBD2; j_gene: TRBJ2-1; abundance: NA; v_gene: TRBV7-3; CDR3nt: TGTGCCAGCAGCCCCTTTGGTGCGGGGGGCGCGGATTCGAGCTCCTACAATGAGCAGTTCTTC; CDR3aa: CASSPFGAGGADSSSYNEQFF
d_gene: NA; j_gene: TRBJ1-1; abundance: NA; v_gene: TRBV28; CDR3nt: TGTGCCAGCAGTTTGGGGGGGGAAGCTTTCTTT; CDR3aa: CASSLGGEAFF
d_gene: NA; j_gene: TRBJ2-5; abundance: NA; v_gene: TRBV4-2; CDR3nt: TGTGCCAGCAGCCCCGGGACTCCTCAGAAGACCCAGTACTTC; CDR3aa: CASSPGTPQKTQYF
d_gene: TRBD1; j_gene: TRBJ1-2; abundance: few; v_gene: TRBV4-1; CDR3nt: TGCGCCAGCAGCCAAGATGGGGACAGGGGAAAATATGGCTACACCTTC; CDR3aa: CASSQDGDRGKYGYTF
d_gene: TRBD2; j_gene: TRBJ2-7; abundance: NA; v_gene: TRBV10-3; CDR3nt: TGTGCCGAACGGGAGGTACACTACGAGCAGTACTTC; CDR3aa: CAEREVHYEQYF
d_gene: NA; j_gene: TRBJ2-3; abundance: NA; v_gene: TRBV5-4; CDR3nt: TGTGCCAGCAGCTTGTTGGTACAGCCTCTCACAGATACGCAGTATTTT; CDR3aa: CASSLLVQPLTDTQYF
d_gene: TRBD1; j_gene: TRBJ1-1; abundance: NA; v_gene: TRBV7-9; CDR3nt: TGTGCCAGCAGCTTTCAACAGGGGCCGGTCAAGGGTACTGAAGCTTTCTTT; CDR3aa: CASSFQQGPVKGTEAFF
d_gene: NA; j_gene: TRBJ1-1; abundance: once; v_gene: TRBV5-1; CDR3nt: TGCGCCAGCAGCTTTAGGGGAAACACTGAAGCTTTCTTT; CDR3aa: CASSFRGNTEAFF
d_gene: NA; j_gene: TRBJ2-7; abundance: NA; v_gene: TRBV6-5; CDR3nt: TGTGCCAGCAGATTCGACACAGCTGGTTCCTACGAGCAGTACTTC; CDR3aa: CASRFDTAGSYEQYF
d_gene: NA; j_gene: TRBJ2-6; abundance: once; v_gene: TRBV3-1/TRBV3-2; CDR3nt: TGTGCCAGCAGCCAAGACGGGGTCCCTGGGGCCAACGTCCTGACTTTC; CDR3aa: CASSQDGVPGANVLTF
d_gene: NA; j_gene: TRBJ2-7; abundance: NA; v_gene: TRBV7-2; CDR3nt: TGTGCCAGCAGCCTACTGCCAGGACTGATCTACGAGCAGTACTTC; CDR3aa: CASSLLPGLIYEQYF
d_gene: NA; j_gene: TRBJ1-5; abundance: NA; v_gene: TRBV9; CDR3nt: TGTGCCAGCAGCGCAGACACCCGCAATCAGCCCCAGCATTTT; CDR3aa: CASSADTRNQPQHF
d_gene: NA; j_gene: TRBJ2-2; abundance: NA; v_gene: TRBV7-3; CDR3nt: TGTGCCAGCAGCTCCACTTTTCCCGGGGAGCTGTTTTTT; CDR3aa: CASSSTFPGELFF
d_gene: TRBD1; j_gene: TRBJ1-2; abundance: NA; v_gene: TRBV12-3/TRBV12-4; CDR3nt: TGTGCCAGCAGGCCCTCAGGGGGCTATGGCTACACCTTC; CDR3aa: CASRPSGGYGYTF
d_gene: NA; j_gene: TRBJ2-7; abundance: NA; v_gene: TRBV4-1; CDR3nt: TGCGCCAGCAGCCAGGACTCTCTGGGATGGGGCGAGCAGTACTTC; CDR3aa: CASSQDSLGWGEQYF
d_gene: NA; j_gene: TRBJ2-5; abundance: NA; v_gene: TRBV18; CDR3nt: TGTGCCAGCTCACTAGAACAGGGTTCAGAGACCCAGTACTTC; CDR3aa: CASSLEQGSETQYF
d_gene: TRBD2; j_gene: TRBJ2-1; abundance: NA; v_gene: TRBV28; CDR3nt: TGTGCCAGCTGCCCTCTTGTAATCAAAGATAGCGGGGGCTCCTACAATGAGCAGTTCTTC; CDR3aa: CASCPLVIKDSGGSYNEQFF
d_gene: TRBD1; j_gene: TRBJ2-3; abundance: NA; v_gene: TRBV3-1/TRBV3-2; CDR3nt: TGTGCCAGCAGCGAGGGGGCTATTGATACGCAGTATTTT; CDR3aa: CASSEGAIDTQYF
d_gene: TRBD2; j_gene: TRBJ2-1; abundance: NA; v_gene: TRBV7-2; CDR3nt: TGTGCCAGCAGCCCCCGGACTAGCGGGAGGGGCGAGCAGTTCTTC; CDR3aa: CASSPRTSGRGEQFF
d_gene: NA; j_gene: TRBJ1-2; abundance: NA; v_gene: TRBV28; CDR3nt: TGTGCCAGCAGTTCGCTTCAAGCCTATGGCTACACCTTC; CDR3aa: CASSSLQAYGYTF
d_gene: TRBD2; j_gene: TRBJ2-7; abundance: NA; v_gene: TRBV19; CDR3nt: TGTGCCAGTAGTATAGACTCCGGACTAGCCGAGCAGTACTTC; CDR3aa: CASSIDSGLAEQYF
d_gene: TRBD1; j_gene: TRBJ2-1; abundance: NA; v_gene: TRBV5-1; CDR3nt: TGCGCCAGCAGCCTGGGACAGATTCCTGCCTACAATGAGCAGTTCTTC; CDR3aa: CASSLGQIPAYNEQFF
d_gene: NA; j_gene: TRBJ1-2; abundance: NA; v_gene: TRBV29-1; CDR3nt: TGCAGTTATTATGCGAACTATGGCTACACCTTC; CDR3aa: CSYYANYGYTF
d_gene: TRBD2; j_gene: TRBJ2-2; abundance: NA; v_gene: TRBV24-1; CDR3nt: TGTGCCACCAGTGACCCTAGCGGGAGCGGGACCGGGGAGCTGTTTTTT; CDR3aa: CATSDPSGSGTGELFF
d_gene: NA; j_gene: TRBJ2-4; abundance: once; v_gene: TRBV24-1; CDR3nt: TGTGCCACCAGTGATGAGGGAGCCAAAAACATTCAGTACTTC; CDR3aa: CATSDEGAKNIQYF